This TCR beta chain was found in a study of control samples from healthy donors and cancer patients. Method: immunoSEQ multiplex PCR; TCRdb's copy keeps in-frame clones and lacks some. The profile shows around 83,000 clones, over 85% of them singletons. Trimming stripped 7 bases from V and 4 bases from J, with 14 bases between. The CDR3 covers 13 residues. From germline, CDR1 is SNHLY and CDR2 FYNNEI. The J gene is TRBJ2-7, the V gene TRBV2; the D call may be TRBD1 or TRBD2 (5 bases each). The specimen was PBMCs. The TCR was taken from a woman aged 35 to 49 with lung cancer. This CDR3 reads CASTVGTVYEQYF. CDR3 nucleotides: TGTGCCAGCACGGTCGGGACGGTTTACGAGCAGTACTTC.